These 25 T cell receptor beta chains were sequenced from one sample in a study of blood T cell repertoires in COVID-19. Assay: immunoSEQ multiplex PCR; the TCRdb copy retains only in-frame clones and omits some. The sample comprises about 69,000 clones, 85% of which are singletons, and over 2.5% rests with the top ten. The sample comprised peripheral blood. The receptors stem from a man older than 75 with acute or convalescent COVID-19.

This clone was seen a few times. The CDR3 nucleotides are TGTGCCATCAGTGAGTCATCAGGGAATAATTCACCCCTCCACTTT. Its translation: CAISESSGNNSPLHF. The rearrangement joins TRBV10-3 to TRBJ1-6; possibly TRBD1 for D (5 bases). V gave up 0 bases and J gave up 5 bases, with 8 bases separating them. The CDR3 totals 15 residues. The germline CDR1 and CDR2 sequences are ENHRY and SYGVKD.

The genes are TRBV19 and TRBJ2-5, with 8 bases identical to TRBD1. Unmatched junction bases numbered 5, after V lost 1 base and J lost 4 bases. CDR3 size: 15 residues. CDR1 and CDR2 from the germline V gene are LNHDA and SQIVND (reference sequence). CDR3 nucleotides: TGTGCCAGTAGTATAGGGACAGGGCACCCAGAGACCCAGTACTTC. Protein sequence: CASSIGTGHPETQYF.

In regard to this clone: Different DNA sequences within this sample yield the same CDR3. V and J are TRBV18 and TRBJ1-2, with D perhaps matching TRBD1 (6 bases). Trimming shortened V by 6 bases and J by 3 bases, and 11 bases separated the two germline ends. The V gene's germline CDR1 is KGHSH and CDR2 LQKENI. The CDR3 length is 13 residues. The CDR3 here is CASSPGQDYGYTF. CDR3 nucleotides: TGTGCCAGCTCGCCGGGACAAGACTATGGCTACACCTTC.

The V gene is TRBV3-1 (or the pseudogene TRBV3-2), the J gene TRBJ2-7; TRBD1 matches at 11 bases. The length of the CDR3 is 15 residues. With 6 bases clipped from V and 2 bases from J, the junction kept 6 bases outside the gene matches. Germline CDR1 and CDR2: LGHDT and YNNKEL (reference sequence). The CDR3 spells CASRPGTGGAYEQYF. The DNA for the CDR3 is TGTGCCAGCAGACCCGGGACAGGGGGGGCCTACGAGCAGTACTTC.

This chain joins TRBV6-5 and TRBJ2-1, with 7 bases matching TRBD2. The junction had 4 bases not matched to a gene; V was cut back by 7 bases and J by 7 bases. The germline V gene has CDR1 MNHEY and CDR2 SVGAGI. This CDR3 comprises 12 residues. CDR3 DNA: TGTGCCAGCAAGGGAGGGCGGAATGAGCAGTTCTTC. Its translation is CASKGGRNEQFF.

This chain uses TRBV19 with TRBJ1-5; D gene uncertain. This CDR3 has 15 residues. V gave up 5 bases and J gave up 2 bases, with 13 bases separating them. The V gene's germline CDR1 is LNHDA and CDR2 SQIVND (reference sequence). The CDR3 is CASSVHPIGNQPQHF. The CDR3 region has the DNA TGTGCCAGTAGTGTCCATCCGATAGGCAATCAGCCCCAGCATTTT.

The chain uses TRBV18 and TRBJ1-2, with D possibly TRBD1 on 5 matching bases. The germline V gene has CDR1 KGHSH and CDR2 LQKENI. CDR3 length: 14 amino acids. V dropped 6 bases and J dropped 7 bases, with 18 bases sitting between them. As DNA, the CDR3 is TGTGCCAGCTCTCTTGACAGCGTGCATGGTGGCTACACCTTC. Translation gives CASSLDSVHGGYTF.

The chain uses TRBV19 and TRBJ1-5; TRBD1 aligns across 9 bases. This CDR3 has 16 residues. The trim removed 5 bases at V and 6 bases at J, leaving 11 bases unmatched. Germline lookup yields CDR1 LNHDA and CDR2 SQIVND (reference sequence). The CDR3 is CASSPHRDRVTQPQHF. CDR3 nucleotides: TGTGCCAGTAGTCCCCACCGGGACAGGGTGACTCAGCCCCAGCATTTT. Filled out from reference TRBV19 and TRBJ1-5, the complete variable domain reads DGGITQSPKYLFRKEGQNVTLSCEQNLNHDAMYWYRQDPGQGLRLIYYSQIVNDFQKGDIAEGYSVSREKKESFPLTVTSAQKNPTAFYLCASSPHRDRVTQPQHFGDGTRLSIL.

This chain's CDR3 is CASSSQGGYTF. The CDR3 nucleotides are TGTGCCAGCAGTTCGCAGGGTGGCTACACCTTC. The rearrangement joins TRBV6-5 to TRBJ1-2; D is possibly TRBD1 (5 bases). Germline CDR1 and CDR2: MNHEY and SVGAGI. The CDR3 covers 11 residues. Trimming took off 4 bases at V and 7 bases at J, with 7 bases between the two ends.

The chain combines TRBV30 with TRBJ1-5; 7 bases are a match to TRBD1. CDR3 size: 13 residues. From germline, CDR1 is GTSNPN and CDR2 SVGIG (reference sequence). Trimming at V came to 1 base and at J to 6 bases, leaving 3 bases not matched to a gene. The DNA of the CDR3 is TGTGCCTGGAGTGCCCAGGGGGTTCAGCCCCAGCATTTT. Translated: CAWSAQGVQPQHF.

The rearrangement uses TRBV7-8 and TRBJ1-1, with a tentative D call TRBD1 (5 bases). The CDR3 loop spans 15 amino acids. Germline values: CDR1 SGHVS, CDR2 FQNEAQ. V was pared by 2 bases and J by 5 bases, with 15 bases between. CDR3 sequence: CASSLNVGGGTEAFF. CDR3 bases: TGTGCCAGCAGCTTAAATGTCGGCGGGGGGACTGAAGCTTTCTTT.

CDR3 nucleotides: TGTGCCAGCAGCGTAGTTGGCCTCAAGAACTATGGCTACACCTTC. Its translation: CASSVVGLKNYGYTF. The rearrangement joins TRBV9 to TRBJ1-2; D ambiguous. CDR1 is SGDLS and CDR2 is YYNGEE in the germline V gene. The CDR3 totals 15 residues. The V end was cut by 0 bases, the J end by 2 bases, with 11 bases between.

The J gene is TRBJ1-4, the V gene TRBV6-1, with D perhaps matching TRBD1 (6 bases). The CDR3 is 16 amino acids. Looked up from germline, CDR1 is MNHNS and CDR2 is SASEGT. V shed 4 bases and J shed 8 bases, with 20 bases lying between them. The CDR3 protein is CASSVSGGTAGEKLFF. The CDR3, as DNA: TGTGCCAGCAGTGTTTCGGGGGGCACGGCCGGGGAAAAACTGTTTTTT.

The chain joins TRBV19 to TRBJ2-4, with 9 bases identical to TRBD2. The CDR3 consists of 19 residues. Unmatched junction bases numbered 19, after V lost 3 bases and J lost 7 bases. The germline gives CDR1 LNHDA, CDR2 SQIVND (reference sequence). The CDR3 loop reads CASSIFGRAREGERNIQYF. Here the CDR3 DNA reads TGTGCCAGTAGTATCTTCGGTCGGGCGCGGGAGGGGGAAAGGAACATTCAGTACTTC.

V gene TRBV4-1 combines with J gene TRBJ2-5, with D maybe TRBD2 (7 bases). In germline, CDR1 is MGHRA, CDR2 YSYEKL. Trimming removed 4 bases from V and 2 bases from J, with 11 bases in between. The CDR3 covers 14 residues. In nucleotides, the CDR3 is TGCGCCAGCAGCCCGGGGGGCTTACAAGAGACCCAGTACTTC. Translating gives CASSPGGLQETQYF.

DNA for the CDR3: TGTGCCAGCAGCCTCTTGGGACAGGGTTACAATGAGCAGTTCTTC. Amino acid sequence: CASSLLGQGYNEQFF. V gene TRBV9 combines with J gene TRBJ2-1; 9 positions agree with TRBD1. The CDR3 contains 15 residues. V gave up 4 bases and J gave up 4 bases; unmatched junction bases: 6. From germline, CDR1 is SGDLS and CDR2 YYNGEE.

The rearrangement uses TRBV9 and TRBJ1-5, with D possibly being TRBD1 (5 bases). V was trimmed by 4 bases and J by 5 bases, leaving 16 bases between them. The V gene's germline CDR1 is SGDLS and CDR2 YYNGEE. The CDR3 covers 15 residues. CDR3 sequence reads: CASSRSQGGDQPQHF. CDR3 coding DNA: TGTGCCAGCAGCCGATCGCAGGGTGGGGATCAGCCCCAGCATTTT.

The rearrangement joins TRBV7-2 to TRBJ2-1; TRBD2 aligns across 8 bases. The CDR3 has 14 residues. J lost 9 bases, V lost 3 bases, and 7 bases had no gene match. Germline assignment: CDR1 SGHTA and CDR2 FQGNSA. The CDR3 DNA follows: TGTGCCAGCAGCTTTCTACCCGGGGGGGGTGAGCAGTTCTTC. Encoded protein: CASSFLPGGGEQFF.

The chain combines TRBV29-1 with TRBJ2-1, with 11 bases that match TRBD2. V lost 4 bases and J lost 8; bases outside the gene matches: 10. There are 15 residues in the CDR3. From germline, CDR1 is SQVTM and CDR2 ANQGSEA. The CDR3 region has the DNA TGCAGCGTTGTGCTCACTAGCGGGAGCCAGGATGAGCAGTTCTTC. Amino acids: CSVVLTSGSQDEQFF.

The CDR3: CASSTSRRGSNQPQHF. The CDR3 nucleotides read TGTGCCAGTAGTACTTCCAGGAGGGGTAGCAATCAGCCCCAGCATTTT. This chain connects TRBV19 to TRBJ1-5; D perhaps matches TRBD1 (5 bases). With 4 bases removed from V and 0 bases from J, the gap between germline ends came to 13 bases. The CDR3 runs 16 residues. Germline V gives CDR1 LNHDA, CDR2 SQIVND (reference sequence). The whole variable domain, filled in from reference TRBV19 and TRBJ1-5, reads DGGITQSPKYLFRKEGQNVTLSCEQNLNHDAMYWYRQDPGQGLRLIYYSQIVNDFQKGDIAEGYSVSREKKESFPLTVTSAQKNPTAFYLCASSTSRRGSNQPQHFGDGTRLSIL.

This rearrangement joins TRBV4-1 to TRBJ2-2, with a possible D match to TRBD1 (5 bases). Looked up from germline, CDR1 is MGHRA and CDR2 is YSYEKL. The CDR3 contains 14 residues. Trimming shortened V by 5 bases and J by 5 bases, and 12 bases separated the two germline ends. CDR3 amino acids: CASSFYYRTGELFF. The CDR3 DNA reads TGCGCCAGCAGCTTCTATTACAGGACCGGGGAGCTGTTTTTT.

The chain uses TRBV6-2 or TRBV6-3 and TRBJ1-5; D is ambiguous. Germline CDR1 MNHEY, CDR2 SVGEGT. V shed 2 bases and J shed 7 bases, with 9 bases lying between them. The CDR3 length is 13 residues. Here the CDR3 reads CASSYPPRQPQHF. CDR3 coding DNA: TGTGCCAGCAGTTACCCCCCCAGGCAGCCCCAGCATTTT.

This clone has only one observation. The V gene is TRBV24-1, the J gene TRBJ2-1; the D gene is possibly TRBD2 (7 bases). Germline V lookup: CDR1 KGHDR, CDR2 SFDVKD. This CDR3 contains 17 residues. V lost 2 bases and J 6 bases, leaving 19 bases between the germline ends. For the CDR3, the DNA is TGTGCCACCAGTGATTCGGGGGGCCTTTTCAAATCCAATGAGCAGTTCTTC. Protein product: CATSDSGGLFKSNEQFF.

The chain has TRBV4-3 and TRBJ2-7, with 7 bases aligning to TRBD2. V lost 3 bases to trimming and J lost 0 bases; unmatched junction nucleotides: 2. CDR3 length: 14 residues. Germline values: CDR1 LGHNA, CDR2 YSLEER. The CDR3 DNA reads as TGCGCCAGCAGCCAGGGAGGGAGCTCCTACGAGCAGTACTTC. This translates into CASSQGGSSYEQYF.

The V gene is TRBV7-8, the J gene TRBJ2-3; 8 bases agree with TRBD2. The CDR3 totals 15 residues. Germline lookup yields CDR1 SGHVS and CDR2 FQNEAQ. J was trimmed by 2 bases and V by 3 bases; bases with no gene match: 4. For the CDR3, the DNA is TGTGCCAGCAGCTTCCAACTAGCGGACACAGATACGCAGTATTTT. It translates to CASSFQLADTDTQYF.